This T cell receptor (beta chain) was captured by sequencing in a study of T cells expressing NK-cell markers. Reanalyzing the 5' RACE reads, TCRdb keeps one entry per CDR3 protein, without DNA. The sample features about 110,000 distinct CDR3 sequences, with around 20% in its top ten. The clonotype originates from a woman aged 18-69 years in good health. Sequencing was done on a sample of blood T cells: a sorted CD56 or NKG2C T cell subset, CD4+ or CD8+ T cells, or bulk PBMC T cells (not recorded which).

CDR3: CASSQTSGRAAETQYF. The chain is built from TRBV7-3 and TRBJ2-5; TCRdb outputs TRBD2, but without DNA this stays unchecked. The germline V gene has CDR1 SGHTA and CDR2 FQGTGA. This CDR3 has 16 residues.